These T cell receptor beta chains were read from a single sample in a study of identical twins. TCRdb used MiXCR to reprocess the 5' RACE reads, holding one entry per CDR3 protein. The sample includes around 1.7 million distinct CDR3 sequences, under 35% seen only once; the top ten take about 0.3%. The sequenced sample consisted of cord blood. Receptor source: a newborn girl in good health. Each CDR3 is given with its conserved first and last residue. The order of the fields is D gene, V gene, clone size, J gene, CDR3 protein, CDR3 DNA. A D gene is named only where the DNA matches it firmly. The listing skips clone size in some rows; elsewhere it reads once, few, many or a size class.

D: TRBD2
V: TRBV20-1
size: .
J: TRBJ2-1
CDR3: CSARSVFGRSSGTNYNEQFF
DNA: TGCAGTGCTAGATCGGTGTTTGGCCGCTCTAGCGGGACGAACTACAATGAGCAGTTCTTC

D: TRBD1
V: TRBV6-5
size: .
J: TRBJ2-3
CDR3: CASSYSSPGQGAADTQYF
DNA: TGTGCCAGCAGTTACTCGAGCCCGGGACAGGGGGCCGCAGATACGCAGTATTTT

D: .
V: TRBV5-1
size: .
J: TRBJ2-5
CDR3: CASTSVEGGDPFRYF
DNA: TGCGCCAGCACCTCCGTTGAGGGTGGGGACCCCTTTAGGTACTTC

D: .
V: TRBV27
size: few
J: TRBJ1-1
CDR3: CASSPNRVTEAFF
DNA: TGTGCCAGCAGTCCAAACAGGGTCACTGAAGCTTTCTTT

D: .
V: TRBV11-2
size: .
J: TRBJ1-4
CDR3: CASSLVQGIYEKLFF
DNA: TGTGCCAGCAGCTTAGTGCAGGGGATTTATGAAAAACTGTTTTTT

D: TRBD2
V: TRBV9
size: .
J: TRBJ2-7
CDR3: CASSTRGAPTSYNEQYF
DNA: TGTGCCAGCAGCACGCGGGGGGCCCCGACCTCCTACAATGAGCAGTACTTC

D: .
V: TRBV3-1
size: many
J: TRBJ2-4
CDR3: CASSQERVGKNIQYF
DNA: TGTGCCAGCAGCCAAGAGAGGGTTGGGAAAAACATTCAGTACTTC

D: TRBD2
V: TRBV13
size: .
J: TRBJ2-1
CDR3: CASRLAGTRSYNEQFF
DNA: TGTGCCAGCAGACTAGCGGGCACACGTTCCTACAATGAGCAGTTCTTC

D: .
V: TRBV7-2
size: few
J: TRBJ1-2
CDR3: CASSLRRTNYGYTF
DNA: TGTGCCAGCAGCTTAAGGCGGACTAACTATGGCTACACCTTC

D: TRBD1
V: TRBV5-1
size: .
J: TRBJ1-1
CDR3: CASSHDLDRDEAFF
DNA: TGCGCCAGCAGCCACGATCTCGACAGGGATGAAGCTTTCTTT

D: .
V: TRBV25-1
size: .
J: TRBJ1-1
CDR3: CAGRGDTEAFF
DNA: TGTGCCGGCAGGGGCGACACTGAAGCTTTCTTT

D: .
V: TRBV12-3/TRBV12-4
size: few
J: TRBJ2-1
CDR3: CASSSTPPGLNNEQFF
DNA: TGTGCCAGCAGTTCCACACCTCCTGGCCTAAACAATGAGCAGTTCTTC

D: .
V: TRBV27
size: .
J: TRBJ1-6
CDR3: CASSLSLQISHNSPLHF
DNA: TGTGCCAGCAGTTTATCCTTGCAGATCTCCCATAATTCACCCCTCCACTTT

D: .
V: TRBV15
size: .
J: TRBJ2-1
CDR3: CATSTSGYNEQFF
DNA: TGTGCCACCAGTACAAGCGGATACAATGAGCAGTTCTTC

D: .
V: TRBV19
size: .
J: TRBJ2-1
CDR3: CASSSPPSEGQFF
DNA: TGTGCCAGTAGTAGCCCCCCTAGCGAGGGTCAGTTCTTC

D: TRBD2
V: TRBV20-1
size: .
J: TRBJ2-3
CDR3: CSARSLVRKASGVDTQYF
DNA: TGCAGTGCTAGGTCTTTAGTTCGGAAGGCTAGCGGGGTCGATACGCAGTATTTT

D: TRBD2
V: TRBV7-9
size: few
J: TRBJ2-1
CDR3: CASLGLAGEVEQFF
DNA: TGTGCCAGCTTGGGACTAGCGGGAGAAGTGGAGCAGTTCTTC

D: TRBD1
V: TRBV12-3/TRBV12-4
size: few
J: TRBJ1-1
CDR3: CASSAQGGTEAFF
DNA: TGTGCCAGCAGTGCACAGGGGGGCACTGAAGCTTTCTTT

D: TRBD1
V: TRBV2
size: .
J: TRBJ2-7
CDR3: CASVQLGQGSYEQYF
DNA: TGTGCCAGCGTTCAATTGGGACAGGGTTCCTACGAGCAGTACTTC

D: .
V: TRBV21-1
size: few
J: TRBJ2-3
CDR3: CASSKAGLAGRDTQYF
DNA: TGTGCCAGCAGCAAAGCCGGACTAGCGGGAAGGGACACGCAGTATTTT

D: TRBD2
V: TRBV10-3
size: few
J: TRBJ2-3
CDR3: CAITGLAGGADTQYF
DNA: TGTGCCATCACCGGACTAGCGGGGGGAGCAGATACGCAGTATTTT

D: .
V: TRBV5-4
size: .
J: TRBJ2-1
CDR3: CASSLATGANEQFF
DNA: TGTGCCAGCAGCTTGGCAACGGGAGCTAATGAGCAGTTCTTC

D: TRBD2
V: TRBV20-1
size: .
J: TRBJ2-3
CDR3: CSAIGGGGYSTDTQYF
DNA: TGCAGTGCTATCGGCGGGGGGGGCTATAGCACAGATACGCAGTATTTT

D: .
V: TRBV27
size: many
J: TRBJ2-4
CDR3: CASSSPTGLNIQYF
DNA: TGTGCCAGCAGTTCACCGACGGGACTAAACATTCAGTACTTC

D: .
V: TRBV9
size: .
J: TRBJ1-1
CDR3: CASSVGMGGGTEAFF
DNA: TGTGCCAGCAGCGTAGGGATGGGGGGCGGCACTGAAGCTTTCTTT

D: .
V: TRBV6-1
size: few
J: TRBJ1-6
CDR3: CASTPAFRRDDSPLHF
DNA: TGTGCCAGCACCCCGGCCTTCCGGCGGGACGATTCACCCCTCCACTTT

D: TRBD2
V: TRBV20-1
size: few
J: TRBJ2-3
CDR3: CSARETSGRITDTQYF
DNA: TGCAGTGCTAGGGAGACTAGCGGGAGGATCACAGATACGCAGTATTTT

D: .
V: TRBV5-1
size: .
J: TRBJ1-1
CDR3: CASSLATGRGMNTEAFF
DNA: TGCGCCAGCAGCTTGGCCACAGGGAGGGGCATGAACACTGAAGCTTTCTTT

D: TRBD1
V: TRBV3-1
size: .
J: TRBJ1-5
CDR3: CASSQGGTGINQPQHF
DNA: TGTGCCAGCAGCCAAGGAGGGACAGGGATAAATCAGCCCCAGCATTTT

D: .
V: TRBV6-2/TRBV6-3
size: .
J: TRBJ1-1
CDR3: CASSYPMGGLNTEAFF
DNA: TGTGCCAGCAGTTACCCAATGGGAGGGTTGAACACTGAAGCTTTCTTT

D: TRBD1
V: TRBV7-9
size: .
J: TRBJ2-1
CDR3: CASSVTRGQYNEQFF
DNA: TGTGCCAGCAGCGTGACCCGGGGACAGTACAATGAGCAGTTCTTC

D: .
V: TRBV6-2/TRBV6-3
size: few
J: TRBJ2-7
CDR3: CASSLGHWWDIGGYIGVSSYEQYF
DNA: TGTGCCAGCAGCCTCGGGCATTGGTGGGACATTGGTGGGTATATCGGTGTCAGCTCCTACGAGCAGTACTTC

D: TRBD1
V: TRBV25-1
size: few
J: TRBJ2-3
CDR3: CASSEYTGGADTQYF
DNA: TGTGCCAGCAGTGAATACACAGGGGGCGCAGATACGCAGTATTTT

D: .
V: TRBV18
size: .
J: TRBJ2-7
CDR3: CASPPVSYEQYF
DNA: TGTGCCAGCCCACCTGTCTCCTACGAGCAGTACTTC

D: TRBD2
V: TRBV12-3/TRBV12-4
size: few
J: TRBJ2-1
CDR3: CASTKYGGSSYNEQFF
DNA: TGTGCCAGCACCAAGTACGGCGGGAGCTCCTACAATGAGCAGTTCTTC

D: .
V: TRBV20-1
size: many
J: TRBJ2-5
CDR3: CSASSGAQETQYF
DNA: TGCAGTGCTTCCAGCGGTGCACAAGAGACCCAGTACTTC

D: .
V: TRBV29-1
size: many
J: TRBJ2-7
CDR3: CSVRGSYEQYF
DNA: TGCAGCGTTCGGGGTTCCTACGAGCAGTACTTC

D: .
V: TRBV20-1
size: few
J: TRBJ2-3
CDR3: CSARGVGASDTQYF
DNA: TGCAGTGCTAGAGGGGTTGGGGCATCAGATACGCAGTATTTT

D: TRBD1
V: TRBV7-2
size: .
J: TRBJ1-2
CDR3: CASSLEGAVLYGYTF
DNA: TGTGCCAGCAGCTTAGAGGGGGCCGTACTCTATGGCTACACCTTC

D: TRBD2
V: TRBV7-2
size: .
J: TRBJ2-7
CDR3: CASSTASGSYEQYF
DNA: TGTGCCAGCAGTACGGCTAGCGGCTCCTACGAGCAGTACTTC

D: .
V: TRBV6-5
size: .
J: TRBJ2-5
CDR3: CASSPGTGSPYNEQYF
DNA: TGTGCCAGCAGTCCAGGGACGGGGAGCCCCTACAATGAGCAGTACTTC

D: TRBD1
V: TRBV6-1
size: .
J: TRBJ2-1
CDR3: CASKQGAENEQFF
DNA: TGTGCCAGCAAACAGGGGGCGGAGAATGAGCAGTTCTTC

D: .
V: TRBV6-1
size: .
J: TRBJ1-4
CDR3: CASSEQGWEKLFF
DNA: TGTGCCAGCAGTGAACAGGGTTGGGAAAAACTGTTTTTT

D: .
V: TRBV4-1
size: .
J: TRBJ2-1
CDR3: CASSQDPGFEQFF
DNA: TGCGCCAGCAGCCAAGATCCGGGGTTTGAGCAGTTCTTC

D: .
V: TRBV11-2
size: .
J: TRBJ2-5
CDR3: CASSLEANQETQYF
DNA: TGTGCCAGCAGCTTAGAAGCAAACCAAGAGACCCAGTACTTC

D: .
V: TRBV4-2
size: .
J: TRBJ1-5
CDR3: CASRGRFLDSNQPQHF
DNA: TGTGCCAGCAGGGGGCGTTTCCTGGATAGCAATCAGCCCCAGCATTTT

D: TRBD1
V: TRBV19
size: .
J: TRBJ2-5
CDR3: CASSLITGVRETQYF
DNA: TGTGCCAGTAGTCTAATAACAGGGGTCCGGGAGACCCAGTACTTC

D: .
V: TRBV9
size: many
J: TRBJ2-5
CDR3: CASSVDEEETQYF
DNA: TGTGCCAGCAGCGTAGATGAGGAAGAGACCCAGTACTTC

D: TRBD2
V: TRBV4-1
size: .
J: TRBJ2-7
CDR3: CASSRVAGGRYNEQYF
DNA: TGCGCCAGCAGCCGAGTAGCGGGGGGGCGGTACAATGAGCAGTACTTC

D: TRBD2
V: TRBV7-9
size: few
J: TRBJ2-1
CDR3: CASFFERGGLGNNEQFF
DNA: TGTGCCAGCTTCTTTGAGCGGGGGGGCCTGGGCAACAATGAGCAGTTCTTC

D: .
V: TRBV20-1
size: .
J: TRBJ2-5
CDR3: CSARLVPGEQETQYF
DNA: TGCAGTGCTAGGCTAGTCCCTGGGGAACAAGAGACCCAGTACTTC

D: TRBD2
V: TRBV2
size: .
J: TRBJ2-7
CDR3: CASSDTTSGRPYEQYF
DNA: TGTGCCAGCAGTGATACGACTAGCGGGCGTCCCTACGAGCAGTACTTC

D: .
V: TRBV5-1
size: .
J: TRBJ2-1
CDR3: CASSLGGARRSNEQFF
DNA: TGCGCCAGCAGCCTAGGCGGGGCCCGCAGGTCTAATGAGCAGTTCTTC

D: .
V: TRBV20-1
size: .
J: TRBJ2-7
CDR3: CSARGTGEASGGQRYEQYF
DNA: TGCAGTGCTAGGGGGACAGGGGAGGCTAGCGGGGGCCAACGCTACGAGCAGTACTTC

D: .
V: TRBV28
size: .
J: TRBJ2-1
CDR3: CASSFFMGTGERGGYNEQFF
DNA: TGTGCCAGCAGTTTTTTCATGGGGACGGGCGAGAGAGGAGGGTACAATGAGCAGTTCTTC

D: .
V: TRBV2
size: .
J: TRBJ1-1
CDR3: CASSEWGRTEAFF
DNA: TGTGCCAGCAGTGAATGGGGCAGGACTGAAGCTTTCTTT

D: .
V: TRBV11-2
size: .
J: TRBJ2-3
CDR3: CASSVGWRGPTDAQYF
DNA: TGTGCCAGCAGCGTCGGTTGGCGGGGCCCCACAGATGCGCAGTATTTT

D: .
V: TRBV13
size: .
J: TRBJ2-1
CDR3: CASSLRVAEPHNEQFF
DNA: TGTGCCAGCAGCTTACGAGTGGCGGAACCCCACAATGAGCAGTTCTTC